This record concerns one TCR beta chain sequence. This sample was taken from a study of blood T cell repertoires in COVID-19. Study-level information: COVID-19 samples collected from the United States, Italy and Spain covered acute and convalescent phases. In each case, the material was cDNA or gDNA derived from T cells, B-cell-depleted T cells, or PBMCs.

CDR3 length: 13 amino acids. Trimming left V 7 bases short and J 5 bases short, with 12 bases between. CDR1 and CDR2 from the germline V gene are SGHDN and FVKESK. In the original analysis: Amplifying reference gene primers gave estimates of nucleated cell counts. Sequencing used immunoSEQ multiplex PCR; TCRdb keeps in-frame clones, though not all of them. V, J and clone size are those of that table, while D and trimming were read from the DNA. The sample lists 100,000 to 150,000 clones; approximately 74% were seen once. Material: peripheral blood. The chain combines TRBV14 with TRBJ1-5, with D hard to call. The clonotype originates from a man between 60 and 75 years old with acute or convalescent COVID-19. In nucleotides, the CDR3 is TGTGCCAGCAACGCCCAGCTAGATCAGCCCCAGCATTTT. Translation gives CASNAQLDQPQHF.